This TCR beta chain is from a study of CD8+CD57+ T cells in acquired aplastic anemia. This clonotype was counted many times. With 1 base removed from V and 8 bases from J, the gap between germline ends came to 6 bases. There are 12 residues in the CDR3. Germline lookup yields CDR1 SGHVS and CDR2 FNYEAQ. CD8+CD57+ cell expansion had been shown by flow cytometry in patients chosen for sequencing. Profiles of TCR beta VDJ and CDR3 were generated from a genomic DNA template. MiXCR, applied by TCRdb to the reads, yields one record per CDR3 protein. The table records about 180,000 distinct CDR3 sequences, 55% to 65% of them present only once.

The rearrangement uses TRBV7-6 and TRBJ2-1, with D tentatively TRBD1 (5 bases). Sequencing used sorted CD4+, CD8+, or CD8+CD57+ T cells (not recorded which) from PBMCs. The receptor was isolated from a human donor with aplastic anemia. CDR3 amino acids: CASSLVGDEQFF. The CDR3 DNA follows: TGTGCCAGCAGCTTAGTAGGGGATGAGCAGTTCTTC.